Listed below are T cell receptor beta chains from one sample, sequenced in a study of T cells in Graves' hyperthyroidism and ophthalmopathy. TCRdb itself ran the multiplex PCR reads through MiXCR, one entry per CDR3 protein. The top ten clones hold roughly 44% of a sample with 500,000 to 650,000 distinct CDR3 sequences, nearly 20% of them seen once. Sequenced input: blood. All receptors derive from a man aged 40-55 years with Graves' ophthalmopathy. The CDR3 runs from the conserved cysteine through the conserved F or W. D genes are given only for firm matches. Clone size is stated in some rows and not others, as once, few, many or a class when expanded.

size: -; V: TRBV6-5; J: TRBJ1-5; length: 16; D: -; CDR3: CASSYSPPPFNQPQHF; DNA: TGTGCCAGCAGTTACTCGCCACCCCCCTTCAATCAGCCCCAGCATTTT
size: -; V: TRBV18; J: TRBJ1-3; length: 17; D: TRBD1; CDR3: CASSLQPGQLGGNTIYF; DNA: TGTGCCAGCTCACTGCAACCGGGACAGCTTGGTGGAAACACCATATATTTT
size: -; V: TRBV6-1; J: TRBJ1-2; length: 13; D: -; CDR3: CASRGPTNYGYTF; DNA: TGTGCCAGCAGGGGCCCTACGAACTATGGCTACACCTTC
size: -; V: TRBV29-1; J: TRBJ2-1; length: 13; D: TRBD2; CDR3: CSVGAGAYDEQFF; DNA: TGCAGCGTGGGAGCGGGAGCCTACGATGAGCAGTTCTTC
size: many; V: TRBV7-3; J: TRBJ2-2; length: 19; D: TRBD2; CDR3: CTSSTYLGAGGPNTGELFF; DNA: TGTACCAGCAGCACCTACCTAGGGGCGGGGGGACCGAACACCGGGGAGCTGTTTTTT
size: -; V: TRBV2; J: TRBJ2-1; length: 14; D: -; CDR3: CASTTGLASNEQFF; DNA: TGTGCCAGCACTACAGGGCTAGCAAGCAATGAGCAGTTCTTC
size: -; V: TRBV27; J: TRBJ1-3; length: 17; D: TRBD1; CDR3: CASRAASQGGSGNTIYF; DNA: TGTGCCAGCAGAGCTGCATCACAGGGGGGCTCTGGAAACACCATATATTTT
size: many; V: TRBV2; J: TRBJ2-1; length: 15; D: -; CDR3: CASSTGTPPYNEQFF; DNA: TGTGCCAGCTCTACAGGGACTCCCCCCTACAATGAGCAGTTCTTC
size: many; V: TRBV30; J: TRBJ2-4; length: 14; D: -; CDR3: CAWSVLGADNIQYF; DNA: TGTGCCTGGAGTGTACTAGGGGCGGATAACATTCAGTACTTC
size: many; V: TRBV20-1; J: TRBJ2-5; length: 13; D: TRBD1; CDR3: CSARQGAGETQYF; DNA: TGCAGTGCAAGACAGGGGGCAGGGGAGACCCAGTACTTC
size: many; V: TRBV13; J: TRBJ1-6; length: 14; D: -; CDR3: CASSRDRRNSPLHF; DNA: TGTGCCAGCAGCCGCGACAGGAGGAATTCACCCCTCCACTTT
size: few; V: TRBV27; J: TRBJ1-3; length: 15; D: -; CDR3: CASSFREGAGNTIYF; DNA: TGTGCCAGCAGTTTCAGGGAGGGCGCTGGAAACACCATATATTTT
size: many; V: TRBV5-1; J: TRBJ2-3; length: 13; D: -; CDR3: CASSLASSDTQYF; DNA: TGCGCCAGCAGCTTGGCTAGCTCGGATACGCAGTATTTT
size: many; V: TRBV13; J: TRBJ2-7; length: 13; D: -; CDR3: CASSPTPGNEQYF; DNA: TGTGCCAGCAGCCCGACTCCCGGGAACGAGCAGTACTTC
size: -; V: TRBV5-1; J: TRBJ1-2; length: 13; D: -; CDR3: CASSFDPKYGYTF; DNA: TGCGCCAGCAGCTTTGATCCTAAGTATGGCTACACCTTC
size: -; V: TRBV11-2; J: TRBJ2-1; length: 15; D: -; CDR3: CASGTPSGSSYEQFF; DNA: TGTGCCAGCGGAACCCCCTCCGGGTCCTCCTACGAGCAGTTCTTC
size: -; V: TRBV4-1; J: TRBJ2-1; length: 16; D: -; CDR3: CASSQGGANSYNEQFF; DNA: TGCGCCAGCAGCCAGGGTGGGGCAAACTCCTACAATGAGCAGTTCTTC
size: -; V: TRBV12-3/TRBV12-4; J: TRBJ1-1; length: 13; D: -; CDR3: CASSLETAGEAFF; DNA: TGTGCCAGCAGTTTAGAGACCGCAGGTGAAGCTTTCTTT
size: -; V: TRBV9; J: TRBJ2-7; length: 15; D: -; CDR3: CASSVGFGSHYEQYF; DNA: TGTGCCAGCAGCGTAGGATTTGGATCTCACTACGAGCAGTACTTC
size: -; V: TRBV19; J: TRBJ1-1; length: 15; D: -; CDR3: CASRSNRGANTEAFF; DNA: TGTGCCAGCCGGTCCAATAGGGGGGCGAACACTGAAGCTTTCTTT
size: many; V: TRBV6-5; J: TRBJ1-2; length: 13; D: -; CDR3: CASSYLEGIGYTF; DNA: TGTGCCAGCAGTTACTTAGAGGGGATTGGCTACACCTTC
size: -; V: TRBV20-1; J: TRBJ2-3; length: 13; D: TRBD2; CDR3: CSAIAGSTDTQYF; DNA: TGCAGTGCCATAGCGGGGAGCACAGATACGCAGTATTTT
size: -; V: TRBV6-1; J: TRBJ1-4; length: 14; D: TRBD1; CDR3: CASSKGASNEKLFF; DNA: TGTGCCAGCAGTAAGGGGGCCTCCAATGAAAAACTGTTTTTT
size: -; V: TRBV19; J: TRBJ1-4; length: 14; D: -; CDR3: CASTTGRTNEKLFF; DNA: TGTGCCAGTACCACGGGACGGACTAATGAAAAACTGTTTTTT
size: many; V: TRBV7-8; J: TRBJ2-3; length: 16; D: -; CDR3: CASSLGGGRMTDTQYF; DNA: TGTGCCAGCAGCTTAGGGGGGGGGCGAATGACAGATACGCAGTATTTT
size: -; V: TRBV24-1; J: TRBJ2-3; length: 16; D: TRBD2; CDR3: CATSDATSGRGDTQYF; DNA: TGTGCCACCAGTGACGCTACTAGCGGGAGAGGGGATACGCAGTATTTT
size: -; V: TRBV28; J: TRBJ2-4; length: 14; D: -; CDR3: CASKGKLAKNIQYF; DNA: TGTGCCAGCAAGGGAAAACTAGCCAAAAACATTCAGTACTTC
size: many; V: TRBV7-3; J: TRBJ2-2; length: 15; D: TRBD1; CDR3: CASSSRQGPTGELFF; DNA: TGTGCCAGCAGCTCCAGACAGGGGCCCACCGGGGAGCTGTTTTTT
size: many; V: TRBV28; J: TRBJ1-6; length: 16; D: TRBD1; CDR3: CASRKLTGTIWSPLHF; DNA: TGTGCCAGCAGGAAATTGACAGGGACCATATGGTCACCCCTCCACTTT
size: -; V: TRBV11-3; J: TRBJ2-4; length: 14; D: TRBD1; CDR3: CASSLTGGSNIQYF; DNA: TGTGCCAGCAGCTTGACAGGGGGCTCAAACATTCAGTACTTC
size: -; V: TRBV5-8; J: TRBJ1-6; length: 17; D: -; CDR3: CASKGPYMGSYNSPLHF; DNA: TGTGCCAGCAAGGGGCCCTATATGGGTTCCTATAATTCACCCCTCCACTTT